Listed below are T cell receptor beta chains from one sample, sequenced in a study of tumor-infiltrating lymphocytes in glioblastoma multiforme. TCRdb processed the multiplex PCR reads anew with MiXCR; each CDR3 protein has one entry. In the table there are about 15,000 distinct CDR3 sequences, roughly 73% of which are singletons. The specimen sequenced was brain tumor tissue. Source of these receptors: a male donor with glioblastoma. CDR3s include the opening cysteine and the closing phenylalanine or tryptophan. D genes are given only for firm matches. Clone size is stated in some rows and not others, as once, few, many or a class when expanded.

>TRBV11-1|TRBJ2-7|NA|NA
TGTGCCAGCACCCTGGATCATGGGTACGAGCAGTACTTC
CASTLDHGYEQYF
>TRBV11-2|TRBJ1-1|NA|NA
TGTGCCACCAGCTCCCTCGGTCGACACACTGAAGCTTTCTTT
CATSSLGRHTEAFF
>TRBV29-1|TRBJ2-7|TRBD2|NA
TGCAGCGTTTACGCGGGGAGGGCCGATCAGTACTTC
CSVYAGRADQYF
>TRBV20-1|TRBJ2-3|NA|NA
TGCAGTGCCCTACGGCCGGTGACGACCCTTAATACGCAGTATTTT
CSALRPVTTLNTQYF
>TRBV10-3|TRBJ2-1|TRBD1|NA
TGTGCCATCAGTGAGGGACAGGGAGGTAATGAGCAGTTCTTC
CAISEGQGGNEQFF
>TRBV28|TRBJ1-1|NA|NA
TGTGCCAGCAGTTTATTGAACAGGGTGGTAGGGAACACTGAAGCTTTCTTT
CASSLLNRVVGNTEAFF
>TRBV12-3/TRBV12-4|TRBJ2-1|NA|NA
TGTGCCAGCAGTTTGTACCATGAGCAGTTCTTC
CASSLYHEQFF
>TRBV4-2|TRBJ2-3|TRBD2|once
TGTGCCAGCAGCCAAGGTAGAGGGAGGGAGCGAAGCACAAATACGCAGTATTTT
CASSQGRGRERSTNTQYF
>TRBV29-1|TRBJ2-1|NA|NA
TGCAGCACTCGGGACGTGAGCTCCTGCATTGAGCAATTCTTC
CSTRDVSSCIEQFF
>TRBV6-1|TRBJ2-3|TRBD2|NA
TGTGCCAGCAGCAGGACTAGCGGGGGGACAGATACGCAGTATTTT
CASSRTSGGTDTQYF
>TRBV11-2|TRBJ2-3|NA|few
TGTGCCAGCAGCTTAGATAACCCCCAGGGGACTAGCACAGATACGCAGTATTTT
CASSLDNPQGTSTDTQYF